One sample yielded the 11 T cell receptor beta chains listed below, sequenced in a study of OX40 agonist ivuxolimab in advanced cancers. TCRdb's copy holds only in-frame clones and misses some; the assay was immunoSEQ multiplex PCR. Here the sample spans some 19,000 clones, around 67% being singletons. Specimen: CD4+ or CD8+ T cells sorted from blood, collected in a trial of the OX40 agonist ivuxolimab. The receptor set was obtained from an adult with an advanced solid tumor such as melanoma, head and neck, liver or kidney cancer.

CDR3 loop: CASSLAAGRKTQYF. In DNA, the CDR3 is TGTGCCAGCAGCTTGGCCGCCGGGAGGAAGACCCAGTACTTC. The genes are TRBV5-6 and TRBJ2-5; 7 bases are shared with TRBD2. Per the germline V gene, CDR1 is SGHDT and CDR2 is YYEEEE. V dropped 0 bases and J dropped 6; count of bases not matched to a gene: 5. CDR3 size: 14 residues.

This chain uses TRBV5-4 with TRBJ1-2; D may be TRBD1 (6 bases). Germline CDR1 and CDR2: SGHNT and YYREEE (reference sequence). The CDR3 totals 14 residues. Trimming cost V 5 bases and J 0 bases, with 11 bases left between them. CDR3 sequence: CASSPGTSNYGYTF. The CDR3 DNA is TGTGCCAGCAGTCCTGGGACATCTAACTATGGCTACACCTTC.

V is TRBV29-1 and J is TRBJ2-7; tentatively, D is TRBD2 (6 bases). CDR3 length equals 15 residues. V was shortened by 3 bases and J by 7 bases, with 22 bases between the two germline ends. Germline assignment: CDR1 SQVTM and CDR2 ANQGSEA. The CDR3: CSVEVPGEVTGEQYF. For the CDR3, the DNA is TGCAGCGTTGAGGTACCGGGAGAGGTAACCGGAGAGCAGTACTTC.

This sequence joins TRBV23-1 and TRBJ2-5, with 16 bases that match TRBD2. TRBV23-1 is assigned to the ORF class and has an uncertain function. CDR3 length: 17 amino acids. J gave up 2 bases and V 5 bases, and 5 bases lay outside the gene matches. The CDR3 is CASSTLGLAGGQETQYF. For the CDR3, the DNA is TGCGCCAGCAGTACCCTGGGACTAGCGGGGGGGCAAGAGACCCAGTACTTC.

This rearrangement joins TRBV19 to TRBJ2-1, with D maybe TRBD1 (7 bases). This CDR3 spans 13 amino acids. The ends were cut back, 7 bases at V and 8 bases at J, with 15 bases in the middle. Germline CDR1 reads LNHDA; CDR2 reads SQIVND (reference sequence). The DNA of the CDR3 is TGTGCCAGTAACTCGGACAGGAGGGATGAGCAGTTCTTC. Its translation is CASNSDRRDEQFF. Full variable domain (rest looked up from reference TRBV19 and TRBJ2-1): DGGITQSPKYLFRKEGQNVTLSCEQNLNHDAMYWYRQDPGQGLRLIYYSQIVNDFQKGDIAEGYSVSREKKESFPLTVTSAQKNPTAFYLCASNSDRRDEQFFGPGTRLTVL.

This clone has only one observation. The chain uses TRBV4-3 and TRBJ2-7, with TRBD1 matching over 8 bases. After removal of 5 bases from V and 0 bases from J, the junction contained 9 bases not matched to a gene. CDR3 length: 16 amino acids. In germline, CDR1 is LGHNA, CDR2 YSLEER. The CDR3 reads CASSARDRTFSYEQYF. The CDR3 DNA sequence: TGCGCCAGCAGCGCCCGGGACAGGACATTCTCCTACGAGCAGTACTTC.

The rearrangement joins TRBV6-6 to TRBJ2-2; D gene ambiguous. The V gene's germline CDR1 is MNHNY and CDR2 SVGAGI (reference sequence). Between the trimmed V and J ends, which lost 0 bases and 1 base, there was a span of 0 bases. The CDR3 extends over 13 amino acids. CDR3: CASSYSNTGELFF. In nucleotides, the CDR3 is TGTGCCAGCAGTTACTCGAACACCGGGGAGCTGTTTTTT.

This clone was counted only a few times. This chain connects TRBV21-1 to TRBJ1-2; the table calls TRBD1, which could not be checked here. TRBV21-1 is flagged as a pseudogene. The CDR3 loop spans 15 amino acids. The CDR3 loop reads CASSSEGTGDDGYTF. The CDR3 nucleotides are TGTGCCAGCAGCTCCGAAGGTACAGGGGATGATGGCTACACCTTC.

The V and J genes are TRBV5-5 and TRBJ2-7, with 10 bases lining up with TRBD1. The CDR3 is 15 amino acids. Germline V gene sequence: CDR1 SGHKS, CDR2 YYEKEE (reference sequence). The junction had 6 bases not matched to a gene; V was cut back by 1 base and J by 5 bases. The CDR3 sequence is CASSLLTGGINEQYF. Here the CDR3 DNA reads TGTGCCAGCAGCTTGCTGACAGGGGGCATCAACGAGCAGTACTTC.

The chain uses TRBV15 and TRBJ1-1; D is undetermined. The CDR3 has 13 amino acids. V was clipped by 1 base and J by 3 bases, with 6 bases between them. Germline V CDR1 and CDR2: LNHNV, YYDKDF (reference sequence). CDR3 sequence reads: CATSRVQDTEAFF. CDR3 coding DNA: TGTGCCACCAGCAGAGTTCAGGACACTGAAGCTTTCTTT. Together with reference TRBV15 and TRBJ1-1, the CDR3 gives the full variable domain: DAMVIQNPRYQVTQFGKPVTLSCSQTLNHNVMYWYQQKSSQAPKLLFHYYDKDFNNEADTPDNFQSRRPNTSFCFLDIRSPGLGDTAMYLCATSRVQDTEAFFGQGTRLTVV.

The rearrangement joins TRBV11-2 to TRBJ1-2, with D perhaps matching TRBD1 (6 bases). Germline CDR1 SGHAT, CDR2 FQNNGV. Trimming removed 2 bases at V and 3 bases at J, with 16 bases between. The CDR3 covers 16 residues. In nucleotides, the CDR3 is TGTGCCAGCAGCTTACTCGGGACAAGAGCCGACTATGGCTACACCTTC. Its protein is CASSLLGTRADYGYTF. Together with reference TRBV11-2 and TRBJ1-2, the CDR3 gives the full variable domain: EAGVAQSPRYKIIEKRQSVAFWCNPISGHATLYWYQQILGQGPKLLIQFQNNGVVDDSQLPKDRFSAERLKGVDSTLKIQPAKLEDSAVYLCASSLLGTRADYGYTFGSGTRLTVV.